Listed below are T cell receptor beta chains from one sample, sequenced in a study of untreated major depressive disorder. Here immunoSEQ multiplex PCR was the method, and the copy in TCRdb shows in-frame clones only, minus some. The sample records 20,000 to 25,000 clones, about 93% being singletons. Sequencing was performed on CD4+ T cells from PBMCs. The source of these receptors is a man younger than 40 in good health. CDR3s include the opening cysteine and the closing phenylalanine or tryptophan. Fields, in order: clone size, V gene, D gene, J gene, CDR3 length, CDR3 protein, CDR3 DNA. The D gene is left open where the match is weak. Size is stated for part of the rows, as once, few or many counts, or as a class when the clone is expanded.

clone_size: -; v_call: TRBV6-5; d_call: -; j_call: TRBJ2-7; cdr3_length: 15; cdr3_aa: CASSYSSGWPYEQYF; cdr3_nt: TGTGCCAGCAGTTACTCGAGTGGGTGGCCCTACGAGCAGTACTTC
clone_size: -; v_call: TRBV28; d_call: -; j_call: TRBJ1-2; cdr3_length: 12; cdr3_aa: CASSARNNGYTF; cdr3_nt: TGTGCCAGCAGTGCTAGGAACAATGGCTACACCTTC
clone_size: -; v_call: TRBV4-3; d_call: -; j_call: TRBJ2-3; cdr3_length: 16; cdr3_aa: CASSRSAQRGTDTQYF; cdr3_nt: TGCGCCAGCAGCCGTTCTGCGCAGCGGGGCACAGATACGCAGTATTTT
clone_size: -; v_call: TRBV7-9; d_call: TRBD1; j_call: TRBJ1-2; cdr3_length: 14; cdr3_aa: CASSVITGDYGYTF; cdr3_nt: TGTGCCAGCAGCGTTATAACAGGGGACTATGGCTACACCTTC
clone_size: -; v_call: TRBV5-1; d_call: -; j_call: TRBJ1-1; cdr3_length: 12; cdr3_aa: CASSLEGPEAFF; cdr3_nt: TGCGCCAGCAGCTTGGAGGGGCCTGAAGCTTTCTTT
clone_size: -; v_call: TRBV5-1; d_call: TRBD1; j_call: TRBJ2-3; cdr3_length: 16; cdr3_aa: CASSPRGLRDTDTQYF; cdr3_nt: TGCGCCAGCAGCCCGAGGGGGCTTCGAGACACAGATACGCAGTATTTT
clone_size: -; v_call: TRBV2; d_call: -; j_call: TRBJ1-5; cdr3_length: 14; cdr3_aa: CASSPTPFGRPQHF; cdr3_nt: TGTGCCAGCAGCCCCACACCGTTCGGGAGGCCCCAGCATTTT
clone_size: -; v_call: TRBV29-1; d_call: -; j_call: TRBJ2-7; cdr3_length: 15; cdr3_aa: CSVQNGAGGPYEQYF; cdr3_nt: TGCAGCGTTCAAAATGGGGCAGGGGGGCCCTACGAGCAGTACTTC
clone_size: -; v_call: TRBV4-3; d_call: TRBD1; j_call: TRBJ2-7; cdr3_length: 17; cdr3_aa: CASSQVARTGVAYEQYF; cdr3_nt: TGCGCCAGCAGCCAAGTCGCTCGGACAGGGGTAGCCTACGAGCAGTACTTC
clone_size: -; v_call: TRBV7-2; d_call: TRBD1; j_call: TRBJ1-2; cdr3_length: 14; cdr3_aa: CASSPDRGGYGYTF; cdr3_nt: TGTGCCAGCAGCCCCGACAGGGGAGGCTATGGCTACACCTTC
clone_size: once; v_call: TRBV5-5; d_call: -; j_call: TRBJ2-5; cdr3_length: 14; cdr3_aa: CASTVLRVQETQYF; cdr3_nt: TGTGCCAGCACCGTCCTGCGGGTCCAAGAGACCCAGTACTTC
clone_size: -; v_call: TRBV29-1; d_call: -; j_call: TRBJ2-7; cdr3_length: 14; cdr3_aa: CSVSGTRVRNEQYF; cdr3_nt: TGCAGCGTTTCCGGGACACGGGTCAGGAACGAGCAGTACTTC
clone_size: -; v_call: TRBV4-1; d_call: -; j_call: TRBJ2-3; cdr3_length: 16; cdr3_aa: CASSQARGLREDTQYF; cdr3_nt: TGCGCCAGCAGCCAAGCTCGCGGCCTTAGGGAAGATACGCAGTATTTT
clone_size: -; v_call: TRBV7-6; d_call: -; j_call: TRBJ1-2; cdr3_length: 13; cdr3_aa: CASRKGANYGYTF; cdr3_nt: TGTGCCAGCCGTAAAGGGGCAAACTATGGCTACACCTTC
clone_size: once; v_call: TRBV7-2; d_call: -; j_call: TRBJ2-3; cdr3_length: 16; cdr3_aa: CASSRVGGMGTDTQYF; cdr3_nt: TGTGCCAGCAGTCGGGTTGGAGGGATGGGTACAGATACGCAGTATTTT
clone_size: -; v_call: TRBV5-1; d_call: TRBD2; j_call: TRBJ2-1; cdr3_length: 16; cdr3_aa: CASSGLGLAVYNEQFF; cdr3_nt: TGCGCCAGCAGCGGGCTGGGACTAGCGGTCTACAATGAGCAGTTCTTC
clone_size: -; v_call: TRBV4-1; d_call: -; j_call: TRBJ1-1; cdr3_length: 16; cdr3_aa: CASSRPLKQGNTEAFF; cdr3_nt: TGCGCCAGCAGCCGACCATTAAAACAGGGGAACACTGAAGCTTTCTTT
clone_size: -; v_call: TRBV5-3; d_call: -; j_call: TRBJ2-7; cdr3_length: 15; cdr3_aa: CARSHGQPESGEQYF; cdr3_nt: TGTGCCAGAAGCCACGGACAGCCCGAATCCGGCGAGCAGTACTTC
clone_size: -; v_call: TRBV7-2; d_call: TRBD2; j_call: TRBJ2-3; cdr3_length: 15; cdr3_aa: CASSLASGSRDTQYF; cdr3_nt: TGTGCCAGCAGCTTGGCTAGCGGGAGCCGAGATACGCAGTATTTT
clone_size: -; v_call: TRBV4-3; d_call: -; j_call: TRBJ2-2; cdr3_length: 14; cdr3_aa: CASSQAQGIGELFF; cdr3_nt: TGCGCCAGCAGCCAGGCCCAGGGGATCGGGGAGCTGTTTTTT
clone_size: -; v_call: TRBV29-1; d_call: -; j_call: TRBJ1-1; cdr3_length: 11; cdr3_aa: CSVEMALGAFF; cdr3_nt: TGCAGCGTTGAAATGGCCCTGGGAGCTTTCTTT
clone_size: -; v_call: TRBV5-1; d_call: TRBD1; j_call: TRBJ1-2; cdr3_length: 14; cdr3_aa: CASSHPDREGGYTF; cdr3_nt: TGCGCCAGCAGCCACCCGGACAGGGAAGGCGGCTACACCTTC
clone_size: -; v_call: TRBV6-6; d_call: -; j_call: TRBJ2-3; cdr3_length: 13; cdr3_aa: CASSITGPFTQYF; cdr3_nt: TGTGCCAGCAGTATCACAGGCCCTTTCACGCAGTATTTT
clone_size: -; v_call: TRBV6-1; d_call: -; j_call: TRBJ2-7; cdr3_length: 15; cdr3_aa: CASSEAWGSLYEQYF; cdr3_nt: TGTGCCAGCAGTGAAGCGTGGGGGAGTCTCTACGAGCAGTACTTC
clone_size: -; v_call: TRBV11-1; d_call: TRBD2; j_call: TRBJ2-7; cdr3_length: 18; cdr3_aa: CASSLAPLSGRVPYEQYF; cdr3_nt: TGTGCCAGCAGCTTAGCTCCCCTTAGCGGGAGGGTTCCCTACGAGCAGTACTTC
clone_size: -; v_call: TRBV13; d_call: -; j_call: TRBJ1-2; cdr3_length: 15; cdr3_aa: CASSFRDTANYGYTF; cdr3_nt: TGTGCCAGCAGCTTCCGGGACACAGCTAACTATGGCTACACCTTC
clone_size: -; v_call: TRBV29-1; d_call: TRBD2; j_call: TRBJ2-1; cdr3_length: 14; cdr3_aa: CSAPRTSGYNEQFF; cdr3_nt: TGCAGCGCCCCCCGGACTAGCGGATACAATGAGCAGTTCTTC
clone_size: -; v_call: TRBV5-6; d_call: TRBD1; j_call: TRBJ2-7; cdr3_length: 11; cdr3_aa: CASSGGQVEYF; cdr3_nt: TGTGCCAGCAGCGGAGGACAGGTCGAGTACTTC
clone_size: -; v_call: TRBV5-8; d_call: -; j_call: TRBJ1-3; cdr3_length: 14; cdr3_aa: CASSYGSIGNTIYF; cdr3_nt: TGTGCCAGCAGCTACGGGTCTATCGGAAACACCATATATTTT
clone_size: -; v_call: TRBV11-3; d_call: -; j_call: TRBJ2-5; cdr3_length: 15; cdr3_aa: CASSVRLAGQETQYF; cdr3_nt: TGTGCCAGCAGCGTCCGATTGGCAGGGCAAGAGACCCAGTACTTC
clone_size: -; v_call: TRBV5-1; d_call: -; j_call: TRBJ2-7; cdr3_length: 15; cdr3_aa: CASRSGRTDSYEQYF; cdr3_nt: TGCGCCAGCAGGTCTGGACGGACGGACTCCTACGAGCAGTACTTC
clone_size: once; v_call: TRBV5-1; d_call: -; j_call: TRBJ1-1; cdr3_length: 18; cdr3_aa: CASSLAVRGQGWNTEAFF; cdr3_nt: TGCGCCAGCAGCTTGGCCGTTCGGGGGCAGGGGTGGAACACTGAAGCTTTCTTT
clone_size: -; v_call: TRBV6-5; d_call: -; j_call: TRBJ1-2; cdr3_length: 14; cdr3_aa: CASSSPLGDYGYTF; cdr3_nt: TGTGCCAGCAGTTCCCCCTTGGGGGACTATGGCTACACCTTC
clone_size: -; v_call: TRBV7-8; d_call: -; j_call: TRBJ2-2; cdr3_length: 19; cdr3_aa: CASSFRIGEDTMNTGELFF; cdr3_nt: TGTGCCAGCAGCTTCCGTATCGGGGAGGACACGATGAACACCGGGGAGCTGTTTTTT
clone_size: once; v_call: TRBV18; d_call: -; j_call: TRBJ1-2; cdr3_length: 14; cdr3_aa: CASSPQGNNYGYTF; cdr3_nt: TGTGCCAGCTCACCCCAGGGAAATAACTATGGCTACACCTTC
clone_size: -; v_call: TRBV2; d_call: -; j_call: TRBJ2-7; cdr3_length: 14; cdr3_aa: CASTKGTEAYEQYF; cdr3_nt: TGTGCCAGCACCAAGGGGACCGAGGCCTACGAGCAGTACTTC
clone_size: -; v_call: TRBV10-3; d_call: TRBD1; j_call: TRBJ1-2; cdr3_length: 13; cdr3_aa: CAISYGTVYGYTF; cdr3_nt: TGTGCCATCAGCTATGGGACAGTCTATGGCTACACCTTC
clone_size: -; v_call: TRBV10-3; d_call: TRBD1; j_call: TRBJ1-4; cdr3_length: 16; cdr3_aa: CAISPGQGTTNEKLFF; cdr3_nt: TGTGCCATCAGTCCCGGACAGGGGACAACTAATGAAAAACTGTTTTTT
clone_size: -; v_call: TRBV6-5; d_call: TRBD1; j_call: TRBJ1-2; cdr3_length: 14; cdr3_aa: CASSYGTGSYGYTF; cdr3_nt: TGTGCCAGCAGTTACGGGACAGGATCCTATGGCTACACCTTC
clone_size: few; v_call: TRBV19; d_call: TRBD1; j_call: TRBJ1-5; cdr3_length: 13; cdr3_aa: CASAGTGNQPQHF; cdr3_nt: TGTGCCAGTGCCGGGACAGGCAATCAGCCCCAGCATTTT
clone_size: -; v_call: TRBV4-2; d_call: -; j_call: TRBJ1-2; cdr3_length: 13; cdr3_aa: CASSQDRLSGYTF; cdr3_nt: TGTGCCAGCAGCCAAGACCGCCTCTCTGGCTACACCTTC
clone_size: -; v_call: TRBV6-6; d_call: -; j_call: TRBJ2-1; cdr3_length: 15; cdr3_aa: CASSRLPNGYNEQFF; cdr3_nt: TGTGCCAGCAGTCGCCTCCCTAACGGATACAATGAGCAGTTCTTC
clone_size: once; v_call: TRBV19; d_call: -; j_call: TRBJ1-2; cdr3_length: 14; cdr3_aa: CASSKFMGDGGYTF; cdr3_nt: TGTGCCAGTAGTAAGTTCATGGGGGACGGTGGCTACACCTTC
clone_size: -; v_call: TRBV27; d_call: TRBD1; j_call: TRBJ1-5; cdr3_length: 17; cdr3_aa: CASSLYGWQGAGQPQHF; cdr3_nt: TGTGCCAGCAGTTTATACGGTTGGCAGGGGGCCGGTCAGCCCCAGCATTTT
clone_size: -; v_call: TRBV5-4; d_call: -; j_call: TRBJ1-4; cdr3_length: 14; cdr3_aa: CASSLEYSGEKLFF; cdr3_nt: TGTGCCAGCAGCTTGGAGTATAGTGGCGAAAAACTGTTTTTT
clone_size: -; v_call: TRBV5-4; d_call: TRBD2; j_call: TRBJ2-3; cdr3_length: 16; cdr3_aa: CASRAGTSGSTDTQYF; cdr3_nt: TGTGCCAGCAGGGCCGGGACTAGCGGTAGCACAGATACGCAGTATTTT
clone_size: -; v_call: TRBV10-2; d_call: -; j_call: TRBJ2-2; cdr3_length: 14; cdr3_aa: CASSSGIVTGELFF; cdr3_nt: TGCGCCAGCAGTTCAGGGATCGTTACCGGGGAGCTGTTTTTT
clone_size: -; v_call: TRBV18; d_call: -; j_call: TRBJ1-1; cdr3_length: 15; cdr3_aa: CASSPRQEVNTEAFF; cdr3_nt: TGTGCCAGCTCTCCTAGACAGGAGGTGAACACTGAAGCTTTCTTT